The T cell receptor (beta chain) described here comes from a study of blood T cell repertoires in COVID-19. Of note for this clone: Other DNA sequences of this sample code for an identical CDR3.

The method was immunoSEQ multiplex PCR; TCRdb's version includes in-frame clones alone and lacks a portion of them. The sample consists of approximately 350,000 clones, under 85% of them appearing once. Participants had their cohort set by participant-reported clinical history. V lost 2 bases, J lost 5 bases, and 7 bases lay in between. The CDR3 totals 14 residues. Germline-derived CDR1 and CDR2 are LNHDA and SQIVND (reference sequence). Sequencing input: PBMCs or T cells enriched from blood (not recorded which). V usage is TRBV19 and J usage is TRBJ1-6; a possible D gene is TRBD1 (6 bases). This clonotype was sampled from a woman aged 45-59 years who had recovered from COVID-19. Here the CDR3 reads CASSISGDNSPLHF. CDR3 bases: TGTGCCAGTAGTATATCAGGGGATAATTCACCCCTCCACTTT.